Presented here are 20 T cell receptor beta chains from one specimen sequenced in a study of blood T cell repertoires in COVID-19. Sequencing used immunoSEQ multiplex PCR; TCRdb keeps in-frame clones, though not all of them. Among 95,000 to 150,000 clones, approximately 83% were seen once, and the ten largest hold 4% to 5%. The sequencing input was peripheral blood. These receptors came from a woman in her sixties or seventies with acute or convalescent COVID-19.

This clone has only a few counts. The V gene is TRBV14, the J gene TRBJ1-6; D remains unclear. Per the germline V gene, CDR1 is SGHDN and CDR2 is FVKESK. The V gene lost 5 bases and the J gene lost 4 bases, with 6 bases spanning the gap. This CDR3 has 13 amino acids. CDR3 sequence reads: CASSVTYNSPLHF. Here the CDR3 DNA reads TGTGCCAGCAGCGTAACATATAATTCACCCCTCCACTTT. The whole variable domain, remainder taken from reference TRBV14 and TRBJ1-6, is EAGVTQFPSHSVIEKGQTVTLRCDPISGHDNLYWYRRVMGKEIKFLLHFVKESKQDESGMPNNRFLAERTGGTYSTLKVQPAELEDSGVYFCASSVTYNSPLHFGNGTRLTVT.

The chain combines TRBV6-5 with TRBJ2-3; D not certain. In germline, CDR1 is MNHEY, CDR2 SVGAGI. The V end lost 0 bases, the J end lost 4 bases, and 8 bases lay between the germline ends. The CDR3 spans 14 residues. The CDR3: CASSYSSNPDTQYF. CDR3 nucleotide sequence: TGTGCCAGCAGTTACTCGAGTAACCCAGATACGCAGTATTTT.

The chain links TRBV4-1 to TRBJ2-6; D may be TRBD2 (6 bases). The CDR3 extends over 17 amino acids. V lost 1 base, J lost 4 bases, and 14 bases lay in between. Germline assignment: CDR1 MGHRA and CDR2 YSYEKL. The CDR3 sequence is CASSQVSGGAGANVLTF. CDR3 nucleotide sequence: TGCGCCAGCAGCCAAGTCTCCGGGGGAGCCGGGGCCAACGTCCTGACTTTC.

The CDR3 region is CASSRVLAGASYEQYF. CDR3 nucleotides: TGTGCCAGCAGCCGAGTACTAGCGGGGGCCTCCTACGAGCAGTACTTC. The rearrangement joins TRBV5-8 to TRBJ2-7; 11 bases line up with TRBD2. The trim removed 4 bases at V and 0 bases at J, leaving 6 bases unmatched. Germline CDR1 reads SGHTS; CDR2 reads YDEGEE. This CDR3 region has 16 residues.

The CDR3 nucleotides are TGTGCCAGCAGCCAAACGCCTACCGGGTCTCGGAGATCACCCCTCCACTTT. Amino acid sequence: CASSQTPTGSRRSPLHF. J is TRBJ1-6 and V is TRBV3-1 (or the pseudogene TRBV3-2); D remains unclear. The CDR3 contains 17 residues. Per the germline V gene, CDR1 is LGHDT and CDR2 is YNNKEL (reference sequence). Trimming cost V 2 bases and J 10 bases, with 21 bases left between them.

Only a few counts were recorded for this clone. This sequence joins TRBV5-1 and TRBJ1-1; D might be TRBD1 (5 bases). The germline CDR1 and CDR2 sequences are SGHRS and YFSETQ. The CDR3 is 14 amino acids. The V end lost 2 bases, the J end lost 6 bases, and 14 bases lay between the germline ends. The CDR3, as DNA: TGCGCCAGCAGCTTACTGGTGGCAGGGTCTGAAGCTTTCTTT. Translated, it gives CASSLLVAGSEAFF.

The chain couples TRBV11-2 to TRBJ1-1, with D hard to call. V was trimmed by 6 bases and J by 8 bases, leaving 16 bases between them. The germline CDR1 and CDR2 sequences are SGHAT and FQNNGV. The CDR3 totals 13 residues. Written as DNA, the CDR3 is TGTGCCAGCAGTCAACGGGTCAGCGGGGAAGCTTTCTTT. It encodes CASSQRVSGEAFF.

The chain links TRBV21-1 to TRBJ2-5; the listed D gene, TRBD2, was not tested against the DNA. TRBV21-1 is noted as a pseudogene. This CDR3 is built from 15 residues. CDR3 coding DNA: TGTGCCACAAAGCCCGGCCCCTGGGGAGGAGAGACCCAGTACTTC. It yields the protein CATKPGPWGGETQYF.

The table lists this clone with a few counts. This chain uses TRBV4-3 with TRBJ1-6; D remains ambiguous. Looked up from germline, CDR1 is LGHNA and CDR2 is YSLEER. With 8 bases removed from V and 9 bases from J, the gap between germline ends came to 14 bases. This CDR3 has 13 residues. The CDR3, as DNA: TGCGCCAGCGGCCGGCAGGTCGGTTCACCCCTCCACTTT. This codes for CASGRQVGSPLHF.

The chain has TRBV6-5 and TRBJ2-7; D might be TRBD2 (6 bases). The germline V gene encodes CDR1 MNHEY and CDR2 SVGAGI. Trimming cost V 8 bases and J 6 bases, with 20 bases left between them. The CDR3 length is 14 residues. CDR3 sequence: CASVLSGGVLEQYF. The CDR3 nucleotides read TGTGCCAGCGTCCTCTCAGGCGGGGTCCTCGAGCAGTACTTC.

V gene TRBV11-3 combines with J gene TRBJ2-2; TRBD2 is a possible D gene (5 bases). The ends were cut back, 8 bases at V and 1 base at J, with 8 bases in the middle. Germline CDR1 and CDR2: SGHNT and YENEEA. The CDR3 has 13 amino acids. For the CDR3, the DNA is TGTGCCAGCGGACGGGAGAACACCGGGGAGCTGTTTTTT. It translates to CASGRENTGELFF. Together with reference TRBV11-3 and TRBJ2-2, the CDR3 gives the full variable domain: EAGVVQSPRYKIIEKKQPVAFWCNPISGHNTLYWYLQNLGQGPELLIRYENEEAVDDSQLPKDRFSAERLKGVDSTLKIQPAELGDSAVYLCASGRENTGELFFGEGSRLTVL.

The chain recombines TRBV11-3 with TRBJ1-1; unclear D gene. There are 11 residues in the CDR3. Germline CDR1 reads SGHNT; CDR2 reads YENEEA. V was clipped by 2 bases and J by 6 bases, with 4 bases between them. CDR3 sequence: CASSLYAEAFF. CDR3 coding DNA: TGTGCCAGCAGCTTATATGCTGAAGCTTTCTTT.

The V call is TRBV5-6, the J call TRBJ2-4; tentative D call: TRBD1 (5 bases). Between the trimmed V and J ends, which lost 4 bases and 0 bases, there was a span of 11 bases. The CDR3 consists of 15 residues. CDR1 and CDR2 from the germline V gene are SGHDT and YYEEEE. The CDR3 sequence is CASSSRELAKNIQYF. The DNA of the CDR3 is TGTGCCAGCAGCAGCAGGGAACTAGCCAAAAACATTCAGTACTTC.

The CDR3 is CASSYVAGGRNEQFF. The CDR3 nucleotides read TGTGCCAGCAGTTACGTAGCGGGGGGCCGAAATGAGCAGTTCTTC. The rearrangement joins TRBV6-5 to TRBJ2-1; 10 bases match TRBD2. Germline CDR1 is MNHEY and CDR2 is SVGAGI. The CDR3 contains 15 residues. Unmatched junction bases numbered 5, after V lost 2 bases and J lost 7 bases.

The V gene is TRBV3-1 (or the pseudogene TRBV3-2), the J gene TRBJ1-2, with 8 positions matching TRBD1. This CDR3 is 15 amino acids long. With V trimmed by 3 bases and J by 6 bases, 9 bases remained unmatched. CDR1 is LGHDT, CDR2 YNNKEL, per germline (reference sequence). CDR3 residues: CASSQDRVLSHGYTF. CDR3 coding DNA: TGTGCCAGCAGCCAGGACAGGGTTTTAAGCCATGGCTACACCTTC.

J is TRBJ2-3 and V is TRBV29-1; D may be TRBD2 (6 bases). Germline CDR1 and CDR2: SQVTM and ANQGSEA. The V gene lost 1 base and the J gene lost 6 bases, with 14 bases spanning the gap. The CDR3 contains 14 residues. The CDR3 coding sequence is TGCAGCGTTGAAGGGGGACGGGCGGGGGATACGCAGTATTTT. Translation: CSVEGGRAGDTQYF.

The rearrangement joins TRBV6-2 or TRBV6-3 to TRBJ1-4, with no clear D. Trimming took 4 bases from V and 0 from J, leaving 12 bases between them. Germline CDR1 and CDR2: MNHEY and SVGEGT. CDR3 length: 16 residues. In DNA form, the CDR3 reads TGTGCCAGCAGTTTGACGAGGACTGCAACTAATGAAAAACTGTTTTTT. Its protein product is CASSLTRTATNEKLFF.

V gene TRBV4-3 combines with J gene TRBJ2-7; TRBD1 is a possible D gene (6 bases). The ends were cut back, 4 bases at V and 5 bases at J, with 18 bases in the middle. Germline lookup yields CDR1 LGHNA and CDR2 YSLEER. The CDR3 consists of 15 residues. DNA for the CDR3: TGCGCCAGCAGCCCCGGGACATCCCCCAGCCACGAGCAGTACTTC. Translating gives CASSPGTSPSHEQYF.

The V call is TRBV4-1, the J call TRBJ1-2; tentative D call: TRBD1 (5 bases). Germline CDR1 MGHRA, CDR2 YSYEKL. The CDR3 covers 15 residues. Trimming stripped 0 bases from V and 4 bases from J, with 12 bases between. The DNA for the CDR3 is TGCGCCAGCAGCCAAGATGGAGGGGCGATCTATGGCTACACCTTC. Translation: CASSQDGGAIYGYTF.

The chain has TRBV11-3 and TRBJ2-2; possibly TRBD1 for D (5 bases). This CDR3 comprises 12 residues. Per germline, CDR1 SGHNT and CDR2 YENEEA. Trimming pared 5 bases from V and 5 bases from J, leaving 6 bases between. The CDR3 loop reads CASSQGTGELFF. The CDR3 region has the DNA TGTGCCAGCAGCCAGGGAACCGGGGAGCTGTTTTTT.